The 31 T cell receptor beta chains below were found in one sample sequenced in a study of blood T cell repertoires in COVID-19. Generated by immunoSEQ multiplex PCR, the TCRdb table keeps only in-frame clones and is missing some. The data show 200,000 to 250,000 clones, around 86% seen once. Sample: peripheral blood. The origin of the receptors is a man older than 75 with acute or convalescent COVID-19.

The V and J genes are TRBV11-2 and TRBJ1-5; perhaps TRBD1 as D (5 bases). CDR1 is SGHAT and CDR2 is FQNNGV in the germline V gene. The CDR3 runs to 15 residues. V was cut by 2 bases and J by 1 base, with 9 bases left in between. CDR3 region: CASSLQGTSNQPQHF. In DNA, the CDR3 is TGTGCCAGCAGCTTACAGGGAACGAGCAATCAGCCCCAGCATTTT.

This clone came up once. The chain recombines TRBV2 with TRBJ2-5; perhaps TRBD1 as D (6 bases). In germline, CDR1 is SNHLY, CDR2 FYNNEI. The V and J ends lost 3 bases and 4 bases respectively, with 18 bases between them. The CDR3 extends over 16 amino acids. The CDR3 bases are TGTGCCAGCAGTGAGAGGAGCTCAGGGGCTGGAGAGACCCAGTACTTC. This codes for CASSERSSGAGETQYF.

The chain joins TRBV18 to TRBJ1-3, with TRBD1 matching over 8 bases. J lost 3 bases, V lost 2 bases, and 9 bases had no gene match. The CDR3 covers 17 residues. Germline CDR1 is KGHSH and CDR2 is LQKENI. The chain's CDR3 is CASSPYRGTFSGNTIYF. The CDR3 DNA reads TGTGCCAGCTCACCATACAGGGGGACTTTTAGTGGAAACACCATATATTTT.

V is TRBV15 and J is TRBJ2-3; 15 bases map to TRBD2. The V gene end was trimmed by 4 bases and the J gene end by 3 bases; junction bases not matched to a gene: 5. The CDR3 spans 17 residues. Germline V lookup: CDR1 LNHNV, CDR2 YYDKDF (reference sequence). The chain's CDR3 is CATSIGLAGGRTDTQYF. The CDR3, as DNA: TGTGCCACCAGCATAGGACTAGCGGGAGGGCGGACAGATACGCAGTATTTT.

The chain's CDR3 is CASSLVWGAEAFF. CDR3 nucleotide sequence: TGTGCCAGCAGCTTAGTGTGGGGGGCTGAAGCTTTCTTT. The rearrangement uses TRBV7-2 and TRBJ1-1; maybe TRBD1 (5 bases). CDR3 length: 13 residues. Trimming took 1 base from V and 6 from J, leaving 9 bases between them. The germline V gene has CDR1 SGHTA and CDR2 FQGNSA.

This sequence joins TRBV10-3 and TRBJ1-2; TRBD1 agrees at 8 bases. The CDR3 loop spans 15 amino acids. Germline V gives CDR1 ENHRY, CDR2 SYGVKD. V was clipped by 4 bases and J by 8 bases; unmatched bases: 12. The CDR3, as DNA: TGTGCCATCAGTGGTGCGGACAGGGAAGGTCGAGGCTACACCTTC. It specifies CAISGADREGRGYTF.

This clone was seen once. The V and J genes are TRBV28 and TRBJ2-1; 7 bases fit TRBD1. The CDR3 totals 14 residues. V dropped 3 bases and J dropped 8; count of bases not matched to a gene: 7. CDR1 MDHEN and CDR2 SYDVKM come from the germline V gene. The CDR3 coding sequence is TGTGCCAGCAGTTTCCAGACAGGGAGCGATGAGCAGTTCTTC. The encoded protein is CASSFQTGSDEQFF.

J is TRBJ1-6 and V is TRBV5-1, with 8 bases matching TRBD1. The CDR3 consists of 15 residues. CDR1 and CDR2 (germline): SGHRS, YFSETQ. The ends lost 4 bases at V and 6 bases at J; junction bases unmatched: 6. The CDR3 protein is CASSSGQGSNSPLHF. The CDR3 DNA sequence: TGCGCCAGCAGCAGTGGACAGGGTAGTAATTCACCCCTCCACTTT. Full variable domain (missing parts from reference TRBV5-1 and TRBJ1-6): KAGVTQTPRYLIKTRGQQVTLSCSPISGHRSVSWYQQTPGQGLQFLFEYFSETQRNKGNFPGRFSGRQFSNSRSEMNVSTLELGDSALYLCASSSGQGSNSPLHFGNGTRLTVT.

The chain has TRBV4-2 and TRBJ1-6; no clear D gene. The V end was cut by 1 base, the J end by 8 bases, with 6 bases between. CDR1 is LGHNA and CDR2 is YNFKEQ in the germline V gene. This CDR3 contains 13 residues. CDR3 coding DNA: TGTGCCAGCAGCCAAGCGAGGGATTCACCCCTCCACTTT. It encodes CASSQARDSPLHF.

The CDR3 DNA reads as TGTGCCAGCAGGGGGCACGGCTGGTTCGAAAAACTGTTTTTT. Its translation is CASRGHGWFEKLFF. The chain is built from TRBV28 and TRBJ1-4, with D possibly being TRBD1 (5 bases). CDR3 size: 14 residues. Trimming removed 6 bases at V and 8 bases at J, with 16 bases between. Germline CDR1 is MDHEN and CDR2 is SYDVKM.

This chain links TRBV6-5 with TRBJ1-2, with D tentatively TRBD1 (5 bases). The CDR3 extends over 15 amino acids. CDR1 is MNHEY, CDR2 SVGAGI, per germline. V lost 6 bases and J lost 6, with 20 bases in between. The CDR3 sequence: CASRNDGGSRNGYTF. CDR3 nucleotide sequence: TGTGCCAGCAGGAACGACGGGGGGTCGCGAAATGGCTACACCTTC.

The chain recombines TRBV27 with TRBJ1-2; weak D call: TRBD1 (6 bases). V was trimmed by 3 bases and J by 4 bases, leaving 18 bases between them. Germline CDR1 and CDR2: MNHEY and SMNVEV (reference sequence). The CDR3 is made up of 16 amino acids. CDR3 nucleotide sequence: TGTGCCAGCAGTTTTACTACAGCCAGGGGCGGCTATGGCTACACCTTC. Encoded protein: CASSFTTARGGYGYTF.

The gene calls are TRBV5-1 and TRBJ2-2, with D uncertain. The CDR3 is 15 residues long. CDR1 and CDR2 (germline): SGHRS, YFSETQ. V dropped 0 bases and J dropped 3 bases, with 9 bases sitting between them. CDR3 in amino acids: CASSLGHGDTGELFF. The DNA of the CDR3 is TGCGCCAGCAGCTTGGGACACGGCGACACCGGGGAGCTGTTTTTT. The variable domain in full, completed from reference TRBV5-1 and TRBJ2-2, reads KAGVTQTPRYLIKTRGQQVTLSCSPISGHRSVSWYQQTPGQGLQFLFEYFSETQRNKGNFPGRFSGRQFSNSRSEMNVSTLELGDSALYLCASSLGHGDTGELFFGEGSRLTVL.

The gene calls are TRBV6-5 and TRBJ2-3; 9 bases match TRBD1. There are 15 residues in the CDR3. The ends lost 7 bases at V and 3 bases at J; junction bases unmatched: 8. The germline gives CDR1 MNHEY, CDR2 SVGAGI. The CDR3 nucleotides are TGTGCCAGCATGAGGGGGGACAGGGTTACAGATACGCAGTATTTT. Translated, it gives CASMRGDRVTDTQYF.

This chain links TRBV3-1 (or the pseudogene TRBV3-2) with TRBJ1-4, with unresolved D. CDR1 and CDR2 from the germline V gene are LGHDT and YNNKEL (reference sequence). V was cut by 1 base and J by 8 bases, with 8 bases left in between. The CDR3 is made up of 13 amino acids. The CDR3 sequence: CASSQVPEEKLFF. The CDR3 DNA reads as TGTGCCAGCAGCCAAGTCCCCGAGGAAAAACTGTTTTTT.

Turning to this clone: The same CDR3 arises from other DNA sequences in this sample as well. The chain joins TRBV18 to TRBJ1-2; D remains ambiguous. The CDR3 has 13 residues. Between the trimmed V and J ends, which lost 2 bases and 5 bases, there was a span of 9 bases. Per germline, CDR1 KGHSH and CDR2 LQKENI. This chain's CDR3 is CASSPGQDYGYTF. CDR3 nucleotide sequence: TGTGCCAGCTCACCAGGCCAGGATTATGGCTACACCTTC.

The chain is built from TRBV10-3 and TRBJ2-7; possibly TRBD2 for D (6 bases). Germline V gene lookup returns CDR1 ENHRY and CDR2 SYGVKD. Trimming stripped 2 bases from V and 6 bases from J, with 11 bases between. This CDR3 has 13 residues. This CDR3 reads CAISEGGSGEQYF. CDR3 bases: TGTGCCATCAGTGAGGGAGGGAGCGGCGAGCAGTACTTC.

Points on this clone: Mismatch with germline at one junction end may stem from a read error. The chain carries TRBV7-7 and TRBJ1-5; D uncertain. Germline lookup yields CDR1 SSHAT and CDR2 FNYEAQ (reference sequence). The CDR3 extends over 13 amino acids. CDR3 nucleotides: TGTGCTAGCAGCTCTAATAGCAATCAGCCCCAGCATTTT. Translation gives CASSSNSNQPQHF.

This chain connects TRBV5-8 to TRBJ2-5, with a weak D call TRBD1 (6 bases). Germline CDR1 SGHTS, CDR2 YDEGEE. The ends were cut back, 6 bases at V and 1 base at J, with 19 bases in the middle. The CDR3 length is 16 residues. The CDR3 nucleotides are TGTGCCAGCACCCAGGGGACCGCTGGGGTCCAAGAGACCCAGTACTTC. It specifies CASTQGTAGVQETQYF.

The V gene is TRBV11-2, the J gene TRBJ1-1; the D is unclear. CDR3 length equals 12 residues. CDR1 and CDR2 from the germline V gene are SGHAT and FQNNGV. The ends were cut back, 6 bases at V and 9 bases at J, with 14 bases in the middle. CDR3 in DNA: TGTGCCAGCAGTCCAGGACTTGGGAAAGCTTTCTTT. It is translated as CASSPGLGKAFF.

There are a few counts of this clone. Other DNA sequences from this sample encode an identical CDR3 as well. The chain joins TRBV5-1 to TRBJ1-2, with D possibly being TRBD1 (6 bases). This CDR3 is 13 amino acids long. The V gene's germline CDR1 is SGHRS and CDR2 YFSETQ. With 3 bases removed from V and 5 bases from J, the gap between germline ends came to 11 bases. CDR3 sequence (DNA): TGCGCCAGCAGCTCTGGACAGAGTTATGGCTACACCTTC. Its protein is CASSSGQSYGYTF.

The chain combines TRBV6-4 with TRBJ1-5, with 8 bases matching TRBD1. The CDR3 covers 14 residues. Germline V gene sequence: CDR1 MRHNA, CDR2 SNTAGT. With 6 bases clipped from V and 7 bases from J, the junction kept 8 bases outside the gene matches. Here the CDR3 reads CASSPDRGGQPQHF. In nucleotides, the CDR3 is TGTGCCAGCAGCCCCGACAGGGGCGGACAGCCCCAGCATTTT.

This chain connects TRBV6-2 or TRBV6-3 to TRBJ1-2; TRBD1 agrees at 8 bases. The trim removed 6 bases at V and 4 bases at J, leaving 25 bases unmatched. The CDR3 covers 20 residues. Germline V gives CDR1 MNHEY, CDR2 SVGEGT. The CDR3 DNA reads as TGTGCCAGCAGCCAGACAGGGGCTTCCCTCGCCCGATCAGGCGGCTATGGCTACACCTTC. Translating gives CASSQTGASLARSGGYGYTF.

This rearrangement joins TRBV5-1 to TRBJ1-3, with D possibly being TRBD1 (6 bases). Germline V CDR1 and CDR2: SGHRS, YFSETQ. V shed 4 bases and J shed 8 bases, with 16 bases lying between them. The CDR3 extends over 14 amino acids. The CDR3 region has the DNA TGCGCCAGCAGCCCGGCCCAGGGGCGGGACACCATATATTTT. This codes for CASSPAQGRDTIYF.

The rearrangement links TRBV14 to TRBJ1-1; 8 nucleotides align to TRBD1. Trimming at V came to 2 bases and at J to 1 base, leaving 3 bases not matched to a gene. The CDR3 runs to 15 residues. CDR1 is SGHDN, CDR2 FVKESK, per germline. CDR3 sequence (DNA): TGTGCCAGCAGCCAAAGGACAGGGAAGAACACTGAAGCTTTCTTT. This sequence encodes CASSQRTGKNTEAFF.

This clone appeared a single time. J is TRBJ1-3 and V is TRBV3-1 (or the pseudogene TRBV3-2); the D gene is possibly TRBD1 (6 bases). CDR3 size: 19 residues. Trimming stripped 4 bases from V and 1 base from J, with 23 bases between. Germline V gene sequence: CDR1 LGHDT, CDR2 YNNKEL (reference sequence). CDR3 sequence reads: CASSLLGTGNRQSGNTIYF. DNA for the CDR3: TGTGCCAGCAGCCTCCTAGGTACAGGGAATCGTCAATCTGGAAACACCATATATTTT.

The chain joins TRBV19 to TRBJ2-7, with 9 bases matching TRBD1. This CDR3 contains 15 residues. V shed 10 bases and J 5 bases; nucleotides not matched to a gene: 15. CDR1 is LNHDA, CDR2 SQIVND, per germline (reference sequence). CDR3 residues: CATSKARTGDHEQYF. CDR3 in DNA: TGTGCCACCTCCAAAGCCCGGACAGGGGACCACGAGCAGTACTTC.

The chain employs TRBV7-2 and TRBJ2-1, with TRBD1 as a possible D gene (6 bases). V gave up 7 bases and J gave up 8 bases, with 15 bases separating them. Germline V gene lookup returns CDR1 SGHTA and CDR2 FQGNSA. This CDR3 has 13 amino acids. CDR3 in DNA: TGTGCCAGCATCCAGGACAGTATCGATGAGCAGTTCTTC. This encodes CASIQDSIDEQFF.

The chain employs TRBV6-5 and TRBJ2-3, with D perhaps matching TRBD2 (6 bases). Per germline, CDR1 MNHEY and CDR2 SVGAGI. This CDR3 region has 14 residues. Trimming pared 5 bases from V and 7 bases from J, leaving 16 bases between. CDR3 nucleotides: TGTGCCAGCAGTCCTTATAGCGGCACGAATACGCAGTATTTT. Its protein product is CASSPYSGTNTQYF.

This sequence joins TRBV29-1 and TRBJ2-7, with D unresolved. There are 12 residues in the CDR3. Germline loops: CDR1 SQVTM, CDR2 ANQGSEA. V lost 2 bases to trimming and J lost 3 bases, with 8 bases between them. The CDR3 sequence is CSVETEYYEQYF. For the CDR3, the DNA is TGCAGCGTTGAAACAGAGTACTACGAGCAGTACTTC.

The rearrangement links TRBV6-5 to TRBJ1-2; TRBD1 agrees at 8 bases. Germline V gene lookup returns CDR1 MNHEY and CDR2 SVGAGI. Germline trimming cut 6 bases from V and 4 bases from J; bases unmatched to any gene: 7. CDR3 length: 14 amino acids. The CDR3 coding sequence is TGTGCCAGCAGCCCCGGGACAGGCCTCTATGGCTACACCTTC. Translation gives CASSPGTGLYGYTF.